The 3 T cell receptor beta chains in this list originate from one sample, sequenced in a study of blood T cell repertoires in COVID-19. Clones were sequenced by immunoSEQ multiplex PCR, and TCRdb holds only the in-frame ones, with some missing. Of 350,000 to 450,000 clones detected, approximately 90% appear once; the ten largest clones hold roughly 0.86%. The source material was PBMCs or T cells enriched from blood (not recorded which). These receptor sequences come from a middle-aged woman who had been exposed to COVID-19.

The chain links TRBV25-1 to TRBJ2-3, with TRBD1 as a possible D gene (6 bases). Trimming took 5 bases from V and 1 from J, leaving 10 bases between them. This CDR3 has 14 residues. The V gene's germline CDR1 is MGHDK and CDR2 SYGVNS. The CDR3 is CASSMAGGTDTQYF. The CDR3 bases are TGTGCCAGCAGTATGGCAGGGGGCACAGATACGCAGTATTTT.

The chain has TRBV29-1 and TRBJ2-3; D is perhaps TRBD1 (5 bases). This CDR3 comprises 12 residues. CDR1 is SQVTM and CDR2 is ANQGSEA in the germline V gene. Trimming cost V 7 bases and J 4 bases, with 12 bases left between them. DNA for the CDR3: TGCAGCGGGGGCGGAGTTGCAGATACGCAGTATTTT. Translating gives CSGGGVADTQYF.

This clone showed up just once. The gene calls are TRBV24-1 and TRBJ2-6; D is possibly TRBD2 (5 bases). V lost 1 base and J lost 3, with 9 bases in between. The CDR3 is made up of 16 amino acids. CDR1 is KGHDR, CDR2 SFDVKD, per germline. The CDR3 region has the DNA TGTGCCACCAGTGATTTTCCGGGGAATGGGGCCAACGTCCTGACTTTC. It yields the protein CATSDFPGNGANVLTF.